This entry concerns a single T cell receptor beta chain. Germline-derived CDR1 and CDR2 are LGHNA and YNFKEQ. Germline trimming cut 4 bases from V and 0 bases from J; bases unmatched to any gene: 6. The CDR3 has 17 residues. This entry comes from a study of PD-L1 blockade in urothelial cancer. Synthetic TCR analog templates were spiked into each PCR. Profiled with immunoSEQ multiplex PCR; TCRdb holds only in-frame clones, not every one. The sample lists tens of thousands of clones, over 75% occurring once. This clonotype originated in a man aged 65 to 79 with urothelial cancer. The specimen was PBMCs, collected around atezolizumab (anti-PD-L1) treatment. The V and J genes are TRBV4-2 and TRBJ2-3; 11 bases agree with TRBD2. The CDR3 nucleotides read TGTGCCAGCAGCCTCGTTCTAGCGGGAGGTAGCACAGATACGCAGTATTTT. Translation: CASSLVLAGGSTDTQYF.